The clone carrying this T cell receptor beta chain has more than one count but fewer than ten. Its antigen is not known. This sample was included in a study of radiation and T cells in renal cell carcinoma. General study points: In blood, top tumor clones expanded by 2 weeks, shrinking by 4.

Documented time point: baseline pretreatment blood. Treatment in this sample: 15 Gy SBRT to primary tumor, nephrectomy 4 weeks later. CDR3 length: 16 residues. Germline V gives CDR1 LNHDA, CDR2 SQIVND (reference sequence). The V end was cut by 5 bases, the J end by 4 bases, with 18 bases between. Sequencing used immunoSEQ multiplex PCR; TCRdb keeps in-frame clones, though not all of them. The sample lists roughly 53,000 clones, around 83% occurring once. Source: blood, taken from a patient whose treatment included radiotherapy and nephrectomy. This sequence originates from a woman in her 70s with renal cell carcinoma. The chain has TRBV19 and TRBJ1-5; the D gene is possibly TRBD1 (5 bases). CDR3 DNA: TGTGCCAGTAGTCCCCTTCTGGCACAGGTGAATCAGCCCCAGCATTTT. This codes for CASSPLLAQVNQPQHF.